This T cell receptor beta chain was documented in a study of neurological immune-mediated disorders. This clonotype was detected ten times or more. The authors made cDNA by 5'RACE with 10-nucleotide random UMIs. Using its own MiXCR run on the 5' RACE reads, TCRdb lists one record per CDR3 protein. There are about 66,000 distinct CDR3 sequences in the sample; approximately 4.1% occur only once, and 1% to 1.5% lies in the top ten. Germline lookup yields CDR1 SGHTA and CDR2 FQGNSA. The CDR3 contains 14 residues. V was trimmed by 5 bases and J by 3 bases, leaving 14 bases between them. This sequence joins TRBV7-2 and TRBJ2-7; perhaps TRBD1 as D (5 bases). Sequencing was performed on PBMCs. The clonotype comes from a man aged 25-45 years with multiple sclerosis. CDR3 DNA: TGTGCCAGCAGCCTTAAAGGGGTATTCTACGAGCAGTACTTC. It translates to CASSLKGVFYEQYF.